This TCR beta chain was sequenced during a study of blood T cell repertoires in COVID-19. The wider study: Some COVID-19 samples were acute and others convalescent; all came from the United States, Italy and Spain. T cells, B-cell-depleted T cells, or PBMCs supplied cDNA or gDNA.

Per germline, CDR1 SQVTM and CDR2 ANQGSEA. V lost 4 bases and J lost 5; bases outside the gene matches: 9. This CDR3 has 15 amino acids. This clone occurred a few times. As processed by the authors: Amplification of reference gene primers was used by the study to estimate nucleated cell counts. Clones were read by immunoSEQ multiplex PCR, and TCRdb kept only the in-frame ones, dropping some. V, J and clone size are taken as reported in that table, and D and trimming were inferred from the DNA itself. The sample records roughly 170,000 clones, roughly 70% being singletons. The clonotype originates from an elderly woman with acute or convalescent COVID-19. The sequencing sample was made of peripheral blood. The chain is built from TRBV29-1 and TRBJ2-2; 8 bases map to TRBD2. In DNA, the CDR3 is TGCAGCGTTGCTTTAACAGCGGGAGCTACCGGGGAGCTGTTTTTT. Amino acid sequence: CSVALTAGATGELFF.